This T cell receptor beta chain was obtained from a study of CD8+CD57+ T cells in acquired aplastic anemia. Turning to the study itself: The sorted CD4+ and CD8+ cells yielded an average roughly 3 ug of DNA.

Genomic DNA acted as the template from which TCR beta VDJ combination and CDR3 sequence profiling were carried out. TCRdb used MiXCR to reprocess the reads, holding one entry per CDR3 protein. This repertoire shows about 160,000 distinct CDR3 sequences, less than 50% found once; its top ten account for about 30%. The study's findings and limits: Both patients and controls carried the same twenty-nine CD8+ CDR3 sequences. Controls and patients did not differ significantly in CD8+ Simpson's diversity.

Trimming cost V 0 bases and J 2 bases; bases outside gene matches: 4. CDR1 is SQVTM, CDR2 ANQGSEA, per germline. This CDR3 is built from 17 residues. This clonotype has more than one count but fewer than ten. Its specificity is unknown. The patients chosen for sequencing had shown expansion of CD8+CD57+ cells (detected by flow cytometry). Severe acquired aplastic anemia was the diagnosis recorded for all patients. The source of this sequence is a human donor with aplastic anemia. This chain uses TRBV29-1 with TRBJ2-3; 14 positions agree with TRBD2. Material: sorted CD4+, CD8+, or CD8+CD57+ T cells (not recorded which) from PBMCs. The CDR3 loop reads CSVEDPTSGGATDTQYF. CDR3 DNA: TGCAGCGTTGAAGATCCGACTAGCGGGGGGGCCACAGATACGCAGTATTTT.